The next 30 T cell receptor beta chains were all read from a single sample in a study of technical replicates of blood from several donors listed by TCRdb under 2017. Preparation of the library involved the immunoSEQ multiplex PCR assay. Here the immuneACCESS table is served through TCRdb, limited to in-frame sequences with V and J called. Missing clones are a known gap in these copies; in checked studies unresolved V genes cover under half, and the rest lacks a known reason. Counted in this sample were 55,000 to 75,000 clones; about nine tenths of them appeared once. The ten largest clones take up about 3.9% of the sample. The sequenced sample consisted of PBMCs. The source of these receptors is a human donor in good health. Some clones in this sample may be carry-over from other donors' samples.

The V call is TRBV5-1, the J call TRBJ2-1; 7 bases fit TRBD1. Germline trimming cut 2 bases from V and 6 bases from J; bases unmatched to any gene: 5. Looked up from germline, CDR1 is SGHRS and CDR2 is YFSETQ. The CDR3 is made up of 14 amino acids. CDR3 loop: CASSLGAGGNEQFF. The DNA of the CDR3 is TGCGCCAGCAGCTTAGGGGCAGGGGGCAATGAGCAGTTCTTC.

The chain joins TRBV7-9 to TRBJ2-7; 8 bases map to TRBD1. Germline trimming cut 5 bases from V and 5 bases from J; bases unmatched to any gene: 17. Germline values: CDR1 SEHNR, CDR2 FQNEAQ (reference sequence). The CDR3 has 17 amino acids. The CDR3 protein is CASSRPGQAPLVNEQYF. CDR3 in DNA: TGTGCCAGCAGCCGACCGGGACAGGCTCCCCTTGTAAACGAGCAGTACTTC.

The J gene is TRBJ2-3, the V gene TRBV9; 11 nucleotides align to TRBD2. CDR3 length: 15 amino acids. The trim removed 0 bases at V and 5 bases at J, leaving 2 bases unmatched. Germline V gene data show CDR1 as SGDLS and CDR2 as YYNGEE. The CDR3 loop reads CASSVDSGGVDTQYF. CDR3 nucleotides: TGTGCCAGCAGCGTAGATAGCGGGGGGGTAGATACGCAGTATTTT.

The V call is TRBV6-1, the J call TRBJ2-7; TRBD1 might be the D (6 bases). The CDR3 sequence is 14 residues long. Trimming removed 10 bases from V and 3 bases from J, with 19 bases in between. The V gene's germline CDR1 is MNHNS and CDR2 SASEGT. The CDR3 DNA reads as TGTGCCACTGGCATCCGGGACAAGGACTACGAGCAGTACTTC. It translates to CATGIRDKDYEQYF.

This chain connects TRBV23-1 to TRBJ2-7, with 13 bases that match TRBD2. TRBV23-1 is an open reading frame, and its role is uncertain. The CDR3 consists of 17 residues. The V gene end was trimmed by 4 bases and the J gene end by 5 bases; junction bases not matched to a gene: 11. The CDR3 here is CASSRPLTSGGPDEQYF. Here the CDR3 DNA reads TGCGCCAGCAGTCGCCCGTTGACTAGCGGGGGGCCCGACGAGCAGTACTTC.

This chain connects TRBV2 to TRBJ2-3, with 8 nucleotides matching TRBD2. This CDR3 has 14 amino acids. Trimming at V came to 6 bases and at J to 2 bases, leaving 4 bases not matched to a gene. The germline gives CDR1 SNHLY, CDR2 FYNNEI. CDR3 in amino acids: CASSRGLATDTQYF. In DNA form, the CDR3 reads TGTGCCAGCAGCCGCGGACTAGCCACAGATACGCAGTATTTT.

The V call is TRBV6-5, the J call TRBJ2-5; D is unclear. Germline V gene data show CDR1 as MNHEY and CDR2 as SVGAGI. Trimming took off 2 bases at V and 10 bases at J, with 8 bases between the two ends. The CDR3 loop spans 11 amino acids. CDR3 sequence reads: CASSYMSSQYF. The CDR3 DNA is TGTGCCAGCAGTTACATGAGTAGCCAGTACTTC.

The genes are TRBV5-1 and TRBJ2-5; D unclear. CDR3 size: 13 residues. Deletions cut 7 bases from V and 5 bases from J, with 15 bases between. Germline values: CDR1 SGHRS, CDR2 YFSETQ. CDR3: CASQPQGAETQYF. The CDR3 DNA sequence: TGCGCCAGCCAACCACAAGGAGCGGAGACCCAGTACTTC. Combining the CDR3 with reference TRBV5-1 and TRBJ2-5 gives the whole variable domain KAGVTQTPRYLIKTRGQQVTLSCSPISGHRSVSWYQQTPGQGLQFLFEYFSETQRNKGNFPGRFSGRQFSNSRSEMNVSTLELGDSALYLCASQPQGAETQYFGPGTRLLVL.

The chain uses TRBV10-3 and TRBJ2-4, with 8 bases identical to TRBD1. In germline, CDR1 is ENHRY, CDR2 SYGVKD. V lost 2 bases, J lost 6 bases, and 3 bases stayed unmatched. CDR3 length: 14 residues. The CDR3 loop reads CAISEPGTGNIQYF. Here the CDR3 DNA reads TGTGCCATCAGTGAGCCCGGGACAGGAAACATTCAGTACTTC.

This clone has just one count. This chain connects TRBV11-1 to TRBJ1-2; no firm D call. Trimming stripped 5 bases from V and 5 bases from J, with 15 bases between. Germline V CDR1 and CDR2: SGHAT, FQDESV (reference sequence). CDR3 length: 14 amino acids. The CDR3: CASSREGPGYGYTF. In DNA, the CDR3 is TGTGCCAGCAGCCGCGAGGGTCCCGGATATGGCTACACCTTC.

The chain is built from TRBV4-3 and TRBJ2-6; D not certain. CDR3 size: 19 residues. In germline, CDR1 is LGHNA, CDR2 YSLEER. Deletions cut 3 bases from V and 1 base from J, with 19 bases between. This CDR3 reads CASSHRDMPPRSGANVLTF. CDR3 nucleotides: TGCGCCAGCAGCCATAGAGACATGCCACCCCGGTCTGGGGCCAACGTCCTGACTTTC.

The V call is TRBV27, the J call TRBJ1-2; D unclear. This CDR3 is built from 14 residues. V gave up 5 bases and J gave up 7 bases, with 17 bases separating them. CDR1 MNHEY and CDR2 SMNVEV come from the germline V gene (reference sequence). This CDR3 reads CASSRESGMSGYTF. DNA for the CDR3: TGTGCCAGCAGTCGTGAGTCCGGGATGAGTGGCTACACCTTC.

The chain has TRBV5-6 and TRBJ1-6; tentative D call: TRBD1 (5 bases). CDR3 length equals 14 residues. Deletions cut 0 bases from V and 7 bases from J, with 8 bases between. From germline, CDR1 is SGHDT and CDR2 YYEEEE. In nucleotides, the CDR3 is TGTGCCAGCAGCTTGGTGGAGGGGAATTCACCCCTCCACTTT. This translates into CASSLVEGNSPLHF. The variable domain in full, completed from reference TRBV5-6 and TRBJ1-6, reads DAGVTQSPTHLIKTRGQQVTLRCSPKSGHDTVSWYQQALGQGPQFIFQYYEEEERQRGNFPDRFSGHQFPNYSSELNVNALLLGDSALYLCASSLVEGNSPLHFGNGTRLTVT.

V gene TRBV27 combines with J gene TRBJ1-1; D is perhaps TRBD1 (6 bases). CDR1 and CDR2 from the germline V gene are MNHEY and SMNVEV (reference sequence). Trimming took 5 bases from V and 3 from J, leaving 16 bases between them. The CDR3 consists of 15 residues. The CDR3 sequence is CASSPGWGLDTEAFF. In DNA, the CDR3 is TGTGCCAGCAGTCCAGGGTGGGGGCTGGACACTGAAGCTTTCTTT.

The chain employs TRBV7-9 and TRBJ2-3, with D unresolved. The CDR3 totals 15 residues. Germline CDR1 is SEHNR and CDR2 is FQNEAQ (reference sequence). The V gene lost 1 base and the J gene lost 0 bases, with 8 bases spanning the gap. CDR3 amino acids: CASSLVPSSTDTQYF. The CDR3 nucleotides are TGTGCCAGCAGCTTAGTCCCGAGTAGCACAGATACGCAGTATTTT.

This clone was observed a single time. CDR3 loop: CASRPTGIVHEQYF. The CDR3, as DNA: TGTGCCAGCAGGCCGACAGGTATCGTCCACGAGCAGTACTTC. V and J are TRBV14 and TRBJ2-7; possibly TRBD1 for D (6 bases). The length of the CDR3 is 14 residues. The V end was cut by 6 bases, the J end by 5 bases, with 17 bases between. CDR1 is SGHDN and CDR2 is FVKESK in the germline V gene.

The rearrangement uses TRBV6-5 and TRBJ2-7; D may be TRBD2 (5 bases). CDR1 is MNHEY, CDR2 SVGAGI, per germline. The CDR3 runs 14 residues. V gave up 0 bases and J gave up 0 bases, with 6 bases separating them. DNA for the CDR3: TGTGCCAGCAGTTACTCGGGAGACTCCTACGAGCAGTACTTC. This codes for CASSYSGDSYEQYF.

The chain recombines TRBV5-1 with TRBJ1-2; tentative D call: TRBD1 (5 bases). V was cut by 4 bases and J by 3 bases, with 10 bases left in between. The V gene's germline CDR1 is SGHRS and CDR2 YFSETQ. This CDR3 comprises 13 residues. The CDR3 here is CASSLDTHYGYTF. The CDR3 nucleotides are TGCGCCAGCAGCCTGGACACACACTATGGCTACACCTTC.

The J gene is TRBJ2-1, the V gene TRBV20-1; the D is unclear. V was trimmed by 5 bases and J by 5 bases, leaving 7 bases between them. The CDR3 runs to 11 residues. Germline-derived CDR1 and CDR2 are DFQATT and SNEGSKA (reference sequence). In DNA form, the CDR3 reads TGCAGTGCTTTCGAGGACAATGAGCAGTTCTTC. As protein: CSAFEDNEQFF.

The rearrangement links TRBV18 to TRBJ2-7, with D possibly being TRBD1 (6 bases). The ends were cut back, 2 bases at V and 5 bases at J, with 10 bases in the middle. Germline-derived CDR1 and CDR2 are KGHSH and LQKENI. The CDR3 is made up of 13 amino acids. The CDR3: CASSPNRENEQYF. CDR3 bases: TGTGCCAGCTCACCAAACAGGGAAAACGAGCAGTACTTC.

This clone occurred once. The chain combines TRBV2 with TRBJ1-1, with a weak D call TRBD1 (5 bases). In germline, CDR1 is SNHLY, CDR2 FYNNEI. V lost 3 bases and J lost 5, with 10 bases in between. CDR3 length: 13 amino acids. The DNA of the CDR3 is TGTGCCAGCAGTGACTCAGGGAGGACTGAAGCTTTCTTT. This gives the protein CASSDSGRTEAFF.

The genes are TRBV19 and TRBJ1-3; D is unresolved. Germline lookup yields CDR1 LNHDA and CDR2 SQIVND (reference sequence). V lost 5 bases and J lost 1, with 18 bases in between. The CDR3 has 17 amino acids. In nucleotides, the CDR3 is TGTGCCAGTAGTCCATCGGGAGCCGGAGGATCTGGAAACACCATATATTTT. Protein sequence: CASSPSGAGGSGNTIYF.

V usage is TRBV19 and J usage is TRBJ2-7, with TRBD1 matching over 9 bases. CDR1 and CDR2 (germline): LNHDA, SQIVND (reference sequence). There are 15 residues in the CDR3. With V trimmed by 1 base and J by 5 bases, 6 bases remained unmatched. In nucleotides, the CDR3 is TGTGCCAGTAGTATAGCACGACAGGGGGAGAACGAGCAGTACTTC. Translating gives CASSIARQGENEQYF.

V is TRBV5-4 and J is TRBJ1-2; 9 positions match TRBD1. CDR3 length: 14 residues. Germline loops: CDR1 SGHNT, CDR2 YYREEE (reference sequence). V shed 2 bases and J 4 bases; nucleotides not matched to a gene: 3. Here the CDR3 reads CASSFWGQGYGYTF. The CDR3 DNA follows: TGTGCCAGCAGCTTCTGGGGACAGGGCTATGGCTACACCTTC. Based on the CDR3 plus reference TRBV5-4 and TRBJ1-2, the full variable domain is ETGVTQSPTHLIKTRGQQVTLRCSSQSGHNTVSWYQQALGQGPQFIFQYYREEENGRGNFPPRFSGLQFPNYSSELNVNALELDDSALYLCASSFWGQGYGYTFGSGTRLTVV.

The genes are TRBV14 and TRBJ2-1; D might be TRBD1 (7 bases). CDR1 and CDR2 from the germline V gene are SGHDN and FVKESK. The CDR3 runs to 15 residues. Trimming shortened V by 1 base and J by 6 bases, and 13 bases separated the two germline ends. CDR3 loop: CASSQGRGLSNEQFF. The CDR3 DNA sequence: TGTGCCAGCAGCCAAGGGAGGGGGCTAAGCAATGAGCAGTTCTTC.

CDR3 DNA sequence: TGCGCCAGCAGCCAAGACCCGGGAGACAATCAGCCCCAGCATTTT. Encoded protein: CASSQDPGDNQPQHF. The genes are TRBV4-1 and TRBJ1-5; no reliable D call. Germline CDR1 is MGHRA and CDR2 is YSYEKL. The CDR3 is 15 amino acids. With 0 bases removed from V and 3 bases from J, the gap between germline ends came to 9 bases.

CDR3 protein: CASSYASGANTGELFF. In nucleotides, the CDR3 is TGTGCCAGCAGTTACGCTAGCGGGGCGAACACCGGGGAGCTGTTTTTT. The chain employs TRBV6-6 and TRBJ2-2; 9 nucleotides align to TRBD2. Losses at the gene ends were 2 bases for V and 0 bases for J; bases not matched to a gene: 1. Per germline, CDR1 MNHNY and CDR2 SVGAGI (reference sequence). The CDR3 length is 16 residues.

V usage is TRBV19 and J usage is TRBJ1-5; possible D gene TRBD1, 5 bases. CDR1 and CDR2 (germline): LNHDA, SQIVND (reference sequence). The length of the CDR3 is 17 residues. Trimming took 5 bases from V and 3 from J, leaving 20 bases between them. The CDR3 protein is CASSPSPPHRFNQPQHF. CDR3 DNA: TGTGCCAGTAGTCCAAGCCCCCCCCACAGGTTCAATCAGCCCCAGCATTTT.

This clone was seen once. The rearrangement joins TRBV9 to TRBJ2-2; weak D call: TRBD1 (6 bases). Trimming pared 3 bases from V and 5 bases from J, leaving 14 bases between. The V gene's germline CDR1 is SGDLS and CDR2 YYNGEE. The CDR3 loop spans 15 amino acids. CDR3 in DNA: TGTGCCAGCAGCGAAACCGGGACACCAACCGGGGAGCTGTTTTTT. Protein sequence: CASSETGTPTGELFF.

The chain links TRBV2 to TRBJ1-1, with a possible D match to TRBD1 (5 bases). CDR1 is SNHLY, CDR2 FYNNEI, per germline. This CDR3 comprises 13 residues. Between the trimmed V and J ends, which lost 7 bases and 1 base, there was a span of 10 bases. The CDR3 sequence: CASKEQENTEAFF. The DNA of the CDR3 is TGTGCCAGCAAAGAACAGGAGAACACTGAAGCTTTCTTT.